This TCR beta chain comes out of a study of shared clonotypes between healthy human individuals. CD45RO-negative, CCR7-positively selected cells formed the naive CD8 fraction, excluding terminally differentiated effector memory CD45RA+ cells. V lost 6 bases, J lost 0 bases, and 1 base stayed unmatched. Germline V lookup: CDR1 ENHRY, CDR2 SYGVKD. The CDR3 runs 14 residues. The count of this clone is one. Sequencing used immunoSEQ multiplex PCR; TCRdb keeps in-frame clones, though not all of them. Counted here are around 2.1 million clones, 85% to 95% occurring once; the ten biggest clones make up under 2%.

The TCR originated in a man younger than 35 in good health. Some clones in this sample may be carry-over from other donors' samples. The sequenced material came from naive CD8+ T cells from PBMCs. The chain employs TRBV10-3 and TRBJ1-3, with 8 bases lining up with TRBD1. The CDR3 DNA follows: TGTGCCATCAGGACAGGGGTCTCTGGAAACACCATATATTTT. Translated, it gives CAIRTGVSGNTIYF.